This T cell receptor beta chain derives from a study of siplizumab effects on memory and regulatory T cells. Study-wide findings and caveats: In siplizumab cultures, the suppressive function of proliferating Tregs remained unconfirmed.

CDR1 is SGDLS, CDR2 YYNGEE, per germline. This CDR3 is built from 14 residues. Deletions cut 2 bases from V and 0 bases from J, with 5 bases between. Assays were performed on some 9.2 x 10^4 TCR templates per sample. Assay used: immunoSEQ multiplex PCR; TCRdb lists only in-frame clones, some missing. This sample has some 97,000 clones, with 75% to 95% found just once. This clone came up once. Its target is not known. The receptor comes from a human donor in good health. Some clones in this sample may be carry-over from other donors' samples. V is TRBV9 and J is TRBJ2-2; D gene unclear. Material for sequencing was CD4+ T cells sorted from blood. CDR3: CASSVLANTGELFF. The CDR3 DNA sequence: TGTGCCAGCAGCGTTCTAGCGAACACCGGGGAGCTGTTTTTT.